A selection of T cell receptor beta chains follows, all from one sample in a study of cytomegalovirus exposure and HLA in healthy donors. The table came from immunoSEQ multiplex PCR; TCRdb's copy has only in-frame clones and leaves some out. The repertoire table contains approximately 80,000 clones. Material: PBMCs. The receptors here all came from a woman aged 30 to 39 in good health and CMV-seronegative. Each CDR3 is given without its conserved first and last residue.

v_call cdr3_aa
TRBV7-8 ASSLKWGRDEQF
TRBV4-1 ASSLGQGARSYEQY
TRBV30 AWSFQGAGGYT
TRBV28 ASSLPGTLSYEQY
TRBV14 ASSTRQGQYEKLF
TRBV19 ASSYDRGGGNTIY
TRBV11-1 ASSFGRGVNIQY
TRBV7-9 ASSFGGDLNIQY
TRBV5-1 ASSRQGAYNEQF
TRBV6-6 ASRTTSSSGEQY
TRBV19 ASSTPLGQGDYGYT
TRBV6-5 ASSNRGSGNTIY
TRBV6-1 ASSATSGGYNEQF
TRBV6-5 ASSLAGVQETQY
TRBV18 ASSPVKQETQY
TRBV4-1 ASSQHIAYEQY
TRBV27 AASTGLEQF
TRBV19 ASSLGEEHANTGELF
TRBV6-5 ASTNGGGGVYGYT
TRBV6-5 ASSPLPPGETQY
TRBV4-2 ASSQEQRGNGELF
TRBV5-1 ASSLLSHYEQY
TRBV6-1 ASRPLLNTGELF